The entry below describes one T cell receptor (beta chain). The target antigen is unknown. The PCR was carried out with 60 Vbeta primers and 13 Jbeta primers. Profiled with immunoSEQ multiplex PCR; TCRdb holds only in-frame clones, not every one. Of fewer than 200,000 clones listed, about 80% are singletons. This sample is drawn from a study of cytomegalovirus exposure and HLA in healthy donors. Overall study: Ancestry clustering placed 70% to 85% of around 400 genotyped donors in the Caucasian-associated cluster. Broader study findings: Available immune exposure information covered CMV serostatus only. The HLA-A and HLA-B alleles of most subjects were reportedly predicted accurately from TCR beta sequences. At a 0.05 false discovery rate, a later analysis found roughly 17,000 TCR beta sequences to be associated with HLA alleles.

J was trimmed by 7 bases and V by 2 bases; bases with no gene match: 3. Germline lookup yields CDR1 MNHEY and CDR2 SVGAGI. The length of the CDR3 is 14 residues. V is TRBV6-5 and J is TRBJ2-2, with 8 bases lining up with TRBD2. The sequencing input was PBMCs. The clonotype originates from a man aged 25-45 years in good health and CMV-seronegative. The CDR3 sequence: CASSYAGGGGELFF. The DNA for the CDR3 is TGTGCCAGCAGTTACGCGGGAGGAGGCGGGGAGCTGTTTTTT.